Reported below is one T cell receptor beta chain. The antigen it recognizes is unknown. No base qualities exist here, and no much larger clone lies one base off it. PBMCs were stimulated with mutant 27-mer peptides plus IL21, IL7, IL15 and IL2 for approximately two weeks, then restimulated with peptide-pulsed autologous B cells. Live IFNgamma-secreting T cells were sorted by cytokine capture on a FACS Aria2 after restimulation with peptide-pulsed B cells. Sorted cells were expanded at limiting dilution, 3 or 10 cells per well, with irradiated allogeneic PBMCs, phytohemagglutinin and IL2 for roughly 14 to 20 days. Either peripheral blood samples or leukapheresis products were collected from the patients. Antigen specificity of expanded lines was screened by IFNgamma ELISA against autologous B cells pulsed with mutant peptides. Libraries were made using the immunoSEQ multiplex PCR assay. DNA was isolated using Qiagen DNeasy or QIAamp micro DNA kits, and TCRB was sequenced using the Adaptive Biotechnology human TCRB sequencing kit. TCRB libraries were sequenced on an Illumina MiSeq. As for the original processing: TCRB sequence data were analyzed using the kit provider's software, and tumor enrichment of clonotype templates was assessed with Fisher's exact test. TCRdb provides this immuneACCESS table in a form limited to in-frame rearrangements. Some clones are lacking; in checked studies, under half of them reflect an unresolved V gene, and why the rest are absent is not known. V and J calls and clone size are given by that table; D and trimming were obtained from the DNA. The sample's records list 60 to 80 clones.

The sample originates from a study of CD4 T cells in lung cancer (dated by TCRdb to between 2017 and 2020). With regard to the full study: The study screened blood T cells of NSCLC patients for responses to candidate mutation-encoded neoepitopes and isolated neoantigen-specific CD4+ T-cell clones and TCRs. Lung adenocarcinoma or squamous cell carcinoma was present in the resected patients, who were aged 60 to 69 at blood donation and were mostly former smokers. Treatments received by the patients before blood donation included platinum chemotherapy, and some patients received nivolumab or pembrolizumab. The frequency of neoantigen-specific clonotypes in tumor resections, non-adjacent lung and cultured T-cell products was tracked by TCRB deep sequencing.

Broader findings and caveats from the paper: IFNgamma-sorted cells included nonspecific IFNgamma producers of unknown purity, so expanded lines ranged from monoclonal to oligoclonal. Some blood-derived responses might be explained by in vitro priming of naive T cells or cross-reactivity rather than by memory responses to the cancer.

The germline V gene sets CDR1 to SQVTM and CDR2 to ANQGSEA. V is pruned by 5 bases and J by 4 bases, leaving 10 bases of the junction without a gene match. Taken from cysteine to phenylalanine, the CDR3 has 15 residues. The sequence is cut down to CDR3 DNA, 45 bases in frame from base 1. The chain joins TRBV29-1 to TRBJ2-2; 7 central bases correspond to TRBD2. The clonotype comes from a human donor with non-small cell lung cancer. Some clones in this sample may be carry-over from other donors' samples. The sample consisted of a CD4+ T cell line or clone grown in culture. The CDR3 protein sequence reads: CSVSAGVAGTGELFF. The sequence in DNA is TGCAGCGTTAGTGCGGGGGTGGCCGGCACCGGGGAGCTGTTTTTT.